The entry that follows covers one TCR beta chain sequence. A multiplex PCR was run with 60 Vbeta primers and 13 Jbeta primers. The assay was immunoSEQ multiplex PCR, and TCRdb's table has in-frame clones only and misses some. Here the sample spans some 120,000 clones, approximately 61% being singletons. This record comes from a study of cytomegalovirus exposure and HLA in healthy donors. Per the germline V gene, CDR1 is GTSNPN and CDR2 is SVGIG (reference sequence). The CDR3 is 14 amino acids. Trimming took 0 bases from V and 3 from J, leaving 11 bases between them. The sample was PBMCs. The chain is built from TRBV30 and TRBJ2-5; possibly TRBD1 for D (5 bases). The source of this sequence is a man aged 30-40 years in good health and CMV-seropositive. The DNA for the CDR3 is TGTGCCTGGAGTGTAAAGGTCAGGGAAGAGACCCAGTACTTC. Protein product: CAWSVKVREETQYF.